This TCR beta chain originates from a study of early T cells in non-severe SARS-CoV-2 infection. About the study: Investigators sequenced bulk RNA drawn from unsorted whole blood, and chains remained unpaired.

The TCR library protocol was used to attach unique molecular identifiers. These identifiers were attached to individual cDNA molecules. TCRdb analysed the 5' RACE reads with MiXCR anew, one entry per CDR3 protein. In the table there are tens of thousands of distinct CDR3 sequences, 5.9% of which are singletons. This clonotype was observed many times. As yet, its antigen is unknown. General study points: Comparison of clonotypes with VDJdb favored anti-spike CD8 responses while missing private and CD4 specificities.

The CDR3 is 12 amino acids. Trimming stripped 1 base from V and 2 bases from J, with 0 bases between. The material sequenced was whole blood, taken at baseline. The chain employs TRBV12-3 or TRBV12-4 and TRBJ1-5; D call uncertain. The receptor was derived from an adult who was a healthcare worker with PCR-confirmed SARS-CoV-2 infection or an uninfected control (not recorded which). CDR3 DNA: TGTGCCAGCAGTTTAGGCAATCAGCCCCAGCATTTT. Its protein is CASSLGNQPQHF.